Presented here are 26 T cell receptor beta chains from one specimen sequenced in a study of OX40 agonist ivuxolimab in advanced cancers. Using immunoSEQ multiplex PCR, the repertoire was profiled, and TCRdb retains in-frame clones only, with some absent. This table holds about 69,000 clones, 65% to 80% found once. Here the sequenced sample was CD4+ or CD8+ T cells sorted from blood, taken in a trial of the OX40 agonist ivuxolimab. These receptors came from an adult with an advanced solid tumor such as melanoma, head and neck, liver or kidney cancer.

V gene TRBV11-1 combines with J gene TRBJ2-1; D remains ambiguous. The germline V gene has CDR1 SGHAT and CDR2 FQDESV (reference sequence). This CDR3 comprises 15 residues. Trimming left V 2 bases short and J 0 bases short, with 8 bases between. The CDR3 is CASSLRWGSYNEQFF. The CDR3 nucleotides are TGTGCCAGCAGCTTAAGGTGGGGCTCCTACAATGAGCAGTTCTTC. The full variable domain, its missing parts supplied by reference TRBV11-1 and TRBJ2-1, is EAEVAQSPRYKITEKSQAVAFWCDPISGHATLYWYRQILGQGPELLVQFQDESVVDDSQLPKDRFSAERLKGVDSTLKIQPAELGDSAMYLCASSLRWGSYNEQFFGPGTRLTVL.

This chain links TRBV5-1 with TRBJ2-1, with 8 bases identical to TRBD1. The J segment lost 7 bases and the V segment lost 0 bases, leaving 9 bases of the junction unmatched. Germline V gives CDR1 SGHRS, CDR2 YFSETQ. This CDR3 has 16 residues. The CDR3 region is CASSLEVGQGGNEQFF. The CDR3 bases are TGCGCCAGCAGCTTGGAGGTAGGACAGGGCGGGAATGAGCAGTTCTTC.

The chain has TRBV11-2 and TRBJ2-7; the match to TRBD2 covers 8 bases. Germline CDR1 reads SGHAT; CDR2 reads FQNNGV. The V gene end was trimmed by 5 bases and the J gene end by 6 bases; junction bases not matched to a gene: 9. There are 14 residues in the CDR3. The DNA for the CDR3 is TGTGCCAGCAGCGTCCCCAGCGGGAGTTCCGAGCAGTACTTC. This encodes CASSVPSGSSEQYF. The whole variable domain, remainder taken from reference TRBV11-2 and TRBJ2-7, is EAGVAQSPRYKIIEKRQSVAFWCNPISGHATLYWYQQILGQGPKLLIQFQNNGVVDDSQLPKDRFSAERLKGVDSTLKIQPAKLEDSAVYLCASSVPSGSSEQYFGPGTRLTVT.

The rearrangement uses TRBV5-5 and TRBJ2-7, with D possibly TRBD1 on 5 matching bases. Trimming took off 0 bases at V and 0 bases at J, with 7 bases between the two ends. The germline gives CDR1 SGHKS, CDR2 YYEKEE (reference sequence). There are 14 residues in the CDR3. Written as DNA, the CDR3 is TGTGCCAGCAGCTTGGGGGGCAGCTCCTACGAGCAGTACTTC. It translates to CASSLGGSSYEQYF. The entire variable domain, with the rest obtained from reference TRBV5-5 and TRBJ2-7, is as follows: DAGVTQSPTHLIKTRGQQVTLRCSPISGHKSVSWYQQVLGQGPQFIFQYYEKEERGRGNFPDRFSARQFPNYSSELNVNALLLGDSALYLCASSLGGSSYEQYFGPGTRLTVT.

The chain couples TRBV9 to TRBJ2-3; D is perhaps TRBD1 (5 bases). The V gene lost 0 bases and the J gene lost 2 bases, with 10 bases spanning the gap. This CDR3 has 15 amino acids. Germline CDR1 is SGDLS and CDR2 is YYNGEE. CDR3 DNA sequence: TGTGCCAGCAGCGTAGAAAAGGGGCTCACAGATACGCAGTATTTT. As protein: CASSVEKGLTDTQYF.

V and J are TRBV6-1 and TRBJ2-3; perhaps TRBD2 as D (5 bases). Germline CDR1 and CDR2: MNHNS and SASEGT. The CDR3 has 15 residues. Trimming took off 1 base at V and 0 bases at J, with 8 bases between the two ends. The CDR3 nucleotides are TGTGCCAGCAGTGAAGGGAGGCTTAGCACAGATACGCAGTATTTT. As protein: CASSEGRLSTDTQYF.

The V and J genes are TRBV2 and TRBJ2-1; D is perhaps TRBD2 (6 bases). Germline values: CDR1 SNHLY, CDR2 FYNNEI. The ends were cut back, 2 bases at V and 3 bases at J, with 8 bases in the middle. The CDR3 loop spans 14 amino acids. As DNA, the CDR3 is TGTGCCAGCAGTGAATTGCGGGGCTACAATGAGCAGTTCTTC. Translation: CASSELRGYNEQFF.

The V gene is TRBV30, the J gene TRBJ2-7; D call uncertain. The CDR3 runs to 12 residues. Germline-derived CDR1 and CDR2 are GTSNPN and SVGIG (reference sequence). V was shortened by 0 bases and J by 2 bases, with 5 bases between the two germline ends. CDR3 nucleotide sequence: TGTGCCTGGAGTGTACAAGCCTACGAGCAGTACTTC. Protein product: CAWSVQAYEQYF.

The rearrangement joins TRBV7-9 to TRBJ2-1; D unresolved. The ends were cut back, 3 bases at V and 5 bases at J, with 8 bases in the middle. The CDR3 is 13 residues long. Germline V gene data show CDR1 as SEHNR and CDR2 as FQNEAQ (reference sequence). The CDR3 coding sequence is TGTGCCAGCAGCTTTACCTCAGACAATGAGCAGTTCTTC. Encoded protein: CASSFTSDNEQFF. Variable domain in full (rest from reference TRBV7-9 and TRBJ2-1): DTGVSQNPRHKITKRGQNVTFRCDPISEHNRLYWYRQTLGQGPEFLTYFQNEAQLEKSRLLSDRFSAERPKGSFSTLEIQRTEQGDSAMYLCASSFTSDNEQFFGPGTRLTVL.

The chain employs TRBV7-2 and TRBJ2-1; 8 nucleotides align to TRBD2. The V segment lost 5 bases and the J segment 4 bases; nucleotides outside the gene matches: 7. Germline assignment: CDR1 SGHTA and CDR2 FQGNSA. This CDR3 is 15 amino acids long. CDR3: CASSPGGASYNEQFF. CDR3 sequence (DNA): TGTGCCAGCAGCCCCGGGGGGGCGAGTTACAATGAGCAGTTCTTC.

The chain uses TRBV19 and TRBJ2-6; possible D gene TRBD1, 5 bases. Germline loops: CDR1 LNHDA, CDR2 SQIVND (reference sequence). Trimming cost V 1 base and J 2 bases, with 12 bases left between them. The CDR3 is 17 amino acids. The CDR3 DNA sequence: TGTGCCAGTAGTATAGGCAACAGGCTGACTGGGGCCAACGTCCTGACTTTC. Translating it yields CASSIGNRLTGANVLTF. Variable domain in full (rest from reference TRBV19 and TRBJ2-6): DGGITQSPKYLFRKEGQNVTLSCEQNLNHDAMYWYRQDPGQGLRLIYYSQIVNDFQKGDIAEGYSVSREKKESFPLTVTSAQKNPTAFYLCASSIGNRLTGANVLTFGAGSRLTVL.

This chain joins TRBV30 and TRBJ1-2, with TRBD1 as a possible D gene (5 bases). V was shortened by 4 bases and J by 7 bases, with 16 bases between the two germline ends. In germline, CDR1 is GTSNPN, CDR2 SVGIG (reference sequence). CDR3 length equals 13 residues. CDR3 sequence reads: CAWTRGGDGGYTF. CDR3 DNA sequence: TGTGCCTGGACCCGGGGAGGGGACGGTGGCTACACCTTC.

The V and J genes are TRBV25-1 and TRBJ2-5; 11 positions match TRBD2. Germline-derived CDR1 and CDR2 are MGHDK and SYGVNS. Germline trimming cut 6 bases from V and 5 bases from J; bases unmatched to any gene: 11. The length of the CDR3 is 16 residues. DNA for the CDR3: TGTGCCAGCAGAGACGGAATAGCGGGAGGGGGGGAGACCCAGTACTTC. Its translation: CASRDGIAGGGETQYF.

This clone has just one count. The CDR3 protein is CASSLRAADSYNEQFF. The DNA for the CDR3 is TGCGCCAGCAGCTTGAGGGCAGCCGACTCCTACAATGAGCAGTTCTTC. V is TRBV5-1 and J is TRBJ2-1; D unresolved. Trimming removed 1 base from V and 0 bases from J, with 11 bases in between. Germline assignment: CDR1 SGHRS and CDR2 YFSETQ. The CDR3 runs to 16 residues.

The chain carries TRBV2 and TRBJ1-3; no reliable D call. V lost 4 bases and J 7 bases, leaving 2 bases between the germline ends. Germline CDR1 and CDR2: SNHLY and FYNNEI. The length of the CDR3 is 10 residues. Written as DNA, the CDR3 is TGTGCCAGCAGTGGGAACACCATATATTTT. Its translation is CASSGNTIYF.

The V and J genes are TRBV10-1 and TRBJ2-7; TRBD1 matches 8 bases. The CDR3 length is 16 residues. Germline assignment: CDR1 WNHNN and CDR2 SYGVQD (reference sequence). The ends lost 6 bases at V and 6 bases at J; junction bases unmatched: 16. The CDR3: CASSETGVGDQSEQYF. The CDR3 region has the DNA TGCGCCAGCAGCGAGACAGGGGTAGGGGATCAATCCGAGCAGTACTTC.

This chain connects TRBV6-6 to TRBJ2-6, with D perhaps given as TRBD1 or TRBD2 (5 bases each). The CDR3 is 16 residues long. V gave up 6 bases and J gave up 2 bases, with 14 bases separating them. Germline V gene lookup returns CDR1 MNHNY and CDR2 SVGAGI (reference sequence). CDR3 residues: CASSQGLGAGANVLTF. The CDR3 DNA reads TGTGCCAGCAGCCAGGGTCTGGGGGCTGGGGCCAACGTCCTGACTTTC.

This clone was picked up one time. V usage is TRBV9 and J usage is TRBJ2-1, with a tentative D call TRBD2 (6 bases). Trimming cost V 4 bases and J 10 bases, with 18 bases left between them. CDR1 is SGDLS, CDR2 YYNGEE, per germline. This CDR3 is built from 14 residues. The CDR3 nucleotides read TGTGCCAGCAGCCGTAGAGAACTAGCATGGGAGCAGTTCTTC. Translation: CASSRRELAWEQFF.

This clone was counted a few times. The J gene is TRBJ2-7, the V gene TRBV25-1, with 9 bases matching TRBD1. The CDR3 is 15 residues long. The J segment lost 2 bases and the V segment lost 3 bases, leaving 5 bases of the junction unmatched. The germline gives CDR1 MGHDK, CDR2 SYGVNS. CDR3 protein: CASSEGTGRAYEQYF. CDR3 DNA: TGTGCCAGCAGTGAGGGGACAGGGAGGGCCTACGAGCAGTACTTC.

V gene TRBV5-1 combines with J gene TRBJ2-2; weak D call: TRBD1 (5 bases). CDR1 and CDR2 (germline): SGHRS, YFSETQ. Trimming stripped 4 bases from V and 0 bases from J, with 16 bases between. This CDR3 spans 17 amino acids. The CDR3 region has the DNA TGCGCCAGCAGCCCCCCCTCGACAGCTTCGAACACCGGGGAGCTGTTTTTT. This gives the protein CASSPPSTASNTGELFF.

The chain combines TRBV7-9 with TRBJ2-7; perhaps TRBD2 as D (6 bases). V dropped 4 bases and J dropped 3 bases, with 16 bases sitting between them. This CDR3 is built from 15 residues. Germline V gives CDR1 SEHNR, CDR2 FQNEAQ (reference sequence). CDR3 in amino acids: CASSSARGAGYEQYF. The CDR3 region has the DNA TGTGCCAGCAGCTCGGCGCGGGGCGCTGGCTACGAGCAGTACTTC.

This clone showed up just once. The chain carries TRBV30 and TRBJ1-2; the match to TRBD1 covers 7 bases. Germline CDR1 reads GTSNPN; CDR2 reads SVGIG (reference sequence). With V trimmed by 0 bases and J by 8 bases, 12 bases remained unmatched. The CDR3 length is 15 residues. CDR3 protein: CAWSVTETGSGGYTF. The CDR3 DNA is TGTGCCTGGAGTGTAACCGAGACAGGGAGCGGGGGCTACACCTTC.

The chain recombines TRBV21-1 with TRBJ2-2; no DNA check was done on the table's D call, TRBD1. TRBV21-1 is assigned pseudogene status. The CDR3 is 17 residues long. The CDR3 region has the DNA TGTGCCAGCAGCAGAGGGAAGAGGACAGGGACGACCGGGGAGCTGTTTTTT. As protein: CASSRGKRTGTTGELFF.

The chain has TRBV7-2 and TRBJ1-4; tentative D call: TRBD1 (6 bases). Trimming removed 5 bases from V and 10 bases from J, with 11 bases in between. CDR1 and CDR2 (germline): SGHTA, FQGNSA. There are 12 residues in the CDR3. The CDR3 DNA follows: TGTGCCAGCAGCGACATCAGGGGAAAACTGTTTTTT. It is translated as CASSDIRGKLFF.

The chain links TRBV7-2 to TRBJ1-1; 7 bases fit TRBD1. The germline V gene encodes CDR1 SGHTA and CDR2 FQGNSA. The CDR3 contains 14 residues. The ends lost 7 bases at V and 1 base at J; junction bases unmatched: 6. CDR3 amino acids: CASTANRGNTEAFF. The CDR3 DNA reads TGTGCCAGCACCGCCAACAGGGGGAACACTGAAGCTTTCTTT.

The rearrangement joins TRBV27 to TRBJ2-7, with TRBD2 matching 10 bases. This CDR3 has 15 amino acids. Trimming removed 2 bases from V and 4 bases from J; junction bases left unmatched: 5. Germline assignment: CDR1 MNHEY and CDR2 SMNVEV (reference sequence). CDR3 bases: TGTGCCAGCAGTTTAGCAGCGGGAGGGAAGTACGAGCAGTACTTC. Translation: CASSLAAGGKYEQYF.